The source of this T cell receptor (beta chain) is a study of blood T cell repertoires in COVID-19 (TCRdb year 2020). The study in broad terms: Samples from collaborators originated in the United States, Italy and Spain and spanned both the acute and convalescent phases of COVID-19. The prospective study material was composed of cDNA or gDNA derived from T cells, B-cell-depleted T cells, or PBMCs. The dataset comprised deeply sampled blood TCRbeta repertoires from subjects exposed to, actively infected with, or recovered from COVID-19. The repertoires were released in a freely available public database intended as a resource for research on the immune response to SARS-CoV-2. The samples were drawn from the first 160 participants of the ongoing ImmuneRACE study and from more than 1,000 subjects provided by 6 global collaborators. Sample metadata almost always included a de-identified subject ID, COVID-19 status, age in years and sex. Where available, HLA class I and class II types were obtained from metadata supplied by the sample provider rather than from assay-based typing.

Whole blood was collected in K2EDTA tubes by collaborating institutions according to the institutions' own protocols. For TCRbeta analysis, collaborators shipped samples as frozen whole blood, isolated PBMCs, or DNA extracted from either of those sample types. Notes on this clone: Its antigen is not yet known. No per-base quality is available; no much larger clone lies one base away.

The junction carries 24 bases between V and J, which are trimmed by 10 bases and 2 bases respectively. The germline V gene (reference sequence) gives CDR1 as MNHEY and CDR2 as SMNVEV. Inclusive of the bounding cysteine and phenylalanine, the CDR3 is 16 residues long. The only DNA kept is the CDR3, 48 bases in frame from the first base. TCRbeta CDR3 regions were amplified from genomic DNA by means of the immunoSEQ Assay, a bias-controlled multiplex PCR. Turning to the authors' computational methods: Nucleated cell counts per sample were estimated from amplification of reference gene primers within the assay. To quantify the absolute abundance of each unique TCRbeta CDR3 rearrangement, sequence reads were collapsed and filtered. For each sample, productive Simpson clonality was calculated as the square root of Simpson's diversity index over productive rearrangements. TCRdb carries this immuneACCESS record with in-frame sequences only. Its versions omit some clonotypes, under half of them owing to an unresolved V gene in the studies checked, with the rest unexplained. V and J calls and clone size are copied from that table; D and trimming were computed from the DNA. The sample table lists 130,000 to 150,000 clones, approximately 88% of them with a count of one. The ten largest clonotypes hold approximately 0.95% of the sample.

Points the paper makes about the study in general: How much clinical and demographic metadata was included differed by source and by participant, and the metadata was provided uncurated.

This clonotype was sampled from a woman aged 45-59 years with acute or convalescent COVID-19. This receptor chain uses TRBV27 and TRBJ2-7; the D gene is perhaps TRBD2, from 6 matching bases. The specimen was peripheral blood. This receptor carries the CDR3 CATSRGGPDFPYEQYF. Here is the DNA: TGTGCCACCTCCCGCGGAGGGCCGGACTTTCCCTACGAGCAGTACTTC.